What follows describes a single T cell receptor beta chain. This entry is derived from a study of shared T cell receptors in the human thymus. The CDR3 sequence is 16 residues long. Germline V gene sequence: CDR1 MNHNS, CDR2 SASEGT. V was clipped by 3 bases and J by 1 base, with 13 bases between them. Data came from immunoSEQ multiplex PCR; TCRdb stores just in-frame clones and leaves some out. The sample carries roughly 500,000 clones, approximately 78% recorded once. These sequences were also reported in another study, on human thymus T cells. This second study notes: Related reports documented highly overlapping thymic repertoires among unrelated individuals.

The chain links TRBV6-1 to TRBJ2-4, with D perhaps TRBD1 (5 bases). Specimen: thymocytes. The origin of this receptor is a boy younger than two with a congenital heart defect. The DNA for the CDR3 is TGTGCCAGCAGTGATGGCAGGGAATTTGCCAAAAACATTCAGTACTTC. Protein sequence: CASSDGREFAKNIQYF.